This T cell receptor beta chain was profiled in a study of regulatory T cells in long-lasting Graves disease. Study observations and caveats: TRBV28, TRBJ1-2 and TRBJ2-5 emerged as the favored segments in persistent disease. Persistent patients shared more public clonotypes (over 2,500) than new patients (just under 1,000). Compared with new cases, persistent Graves' patients showed reduced TCR diversity.

The CDR3 sequence is 17 residues long. Germline CDR1 and CDR2: MNHEY and SVGEGT. V lost 4 bases, J lost 2 bases, and 6 bases stayed unmatched. About this clonotype itself: Antigen: not known.

The time point is: persistent/refractory GD, antithyroid drugs over 5 years with positive TRAb. TCR sequences were obtained from RNA taken from PBMCs. In building TCR beta libraries, iRepertoire HTBI primers were used together with Arm-PCR of CDR3 regions. MiXCR was run by TCRdb on the multiplex PCR reads, yielding one entry per CDR3 protein. This sample has roughly 400,000 distinct CDR3 sequences, with roughly 20% found just once. The receptor was isolated from a female donor with Graves disease. The starting material was peripheral blood mononuclear cells (PBMCs), obtained when the disease was refractory, from a patient treated with antithyroid drugs. The rearrangement links TRBV6-2 or TRBV6-3 to TRBJ2-4, with 12 bases fitting TRBD2. The CDR3 spells CASSSRTSGVTKNIQYF. CDR3 in DNA: TGTGCCAGCAGTTCCCGGACTAGCGGGGTAACCAAAAACATTCAGTACTTC.